These 16 T cell receptor beta chains share one sample of origin, sequenced in a study of graft-versus-host responses after intestinal transplantation. The method was immunoSEQ multiplex PCR; TCRdb's version includes in-frame clones alone and lacks a portion of them. The repertoire holds some 97,000 clones, with roughly 87% as singletons. No antigens are known for them. The sequenced sample was unstimulated CD4+ T cells sorted from spleen or lymph node cells, obtained before transplant. The receptor source for this set is a human donor who was the organ donor for an intestinal transplant.

The CDR3 sequence: CASRPGTGWTEAFF. Written as DNA, the CDR3 is TGCGCCAGCAGACCCGGGACAGGGTGGACTGAAGCTTTCTTT. The V call is TRBV5-1, the J call TRBJ1-1; 9 bases are shared with TRBD1. Germline loops: CDR1 SGHRS, CDR2 YFSETQ. J gave up 5 bases and V 5 bases, and 7 bases lay outside the gene matches. This CDR3 comprises 14 residues.

The chain uses TRBV7-9 and TRBJ2-2, with D unresolved. The germline gives CDR1 SEHNR, CDR2 FQNEAQ (reference sequence). This CDR3 region has 15 residues. V was shortened by 3 bases and J by 4 bases, with 12 bases between the two germline ends. The DNA of the CDR3 is TGTGCCAGCAGCTTTCATCCGGAAGCCACCGGGGAGCTGTTTTTT. Translating it yields CASSFHPEATGELFF.

This chain connects TRBV5-4 to TRBJ2-5, with 9 bases that match TRBD1. The J call may be wrong; the DNA end is better matched by TRBJ2-7. This CDR3 spans 13 amino acids. CDR1 is SGHNT and CDR2 is YYREEE in the germline V gene (reference sequence). The chain's CDR3 is CASRSGQGSEQYF. DNA for the CDR3: TGTGCCAGCAGATCGGGACAGGGAAGCGAGCAGTACTTC.

This sequence joins TRBV5-6 and TRBJ2-7, with TRBD2 identical over 7 bases. Germline V lookup: CDR1 SGHDT, CDR2 YYEEEE. The CDR3 runs 12 residues. Losses at the gene ends were 7 bases for V and 2 bases for J; bases not matched to a gene: 3. CDR3 loop: CASGRAAYEQYF. CDR3 DNA sequence: TGTGCCAGCGGGAGGGCCGCCTACGAGCAGTACTTC. The entire variable domain, with the rest obtained from reference TRBV5-6 and TRBJ2-7, is as follows: DAGVTQSPTHLIKTRGQQVTLRCSPKSGHDTVSWYQQALGQGPQFIFQYYEEEERQRGNFPDRFSGHQFPNYSSELNVNALLLGDSALYLCASGRAAYEQYFGPGTRLTVT.

The table lists this clone with a few counts. This chain joins TRBV21-1 and TRBJ2-2; the listed D gene, TRBD1, was not tested against the DNA. TRBV21-1 corresponds to a pseudogene. The CDR3 is 12 amino acids. The CDR3 sequence is CASTGLDGELFF. The CDR3 DNA sequence: TGTGCCAGTACAGGGTTGGACGGGGAGCTGTTTTTT.

The chain combines TRBV4-2 with TRBJ1-5; 8 bases align to TRBD1. CDR3 size: 18 residues. The germline gives CDR1 LGHNA, CDR2 YNFKEQ. Losses at the gene ends were 2 bases for V and 5 bases for J; bases not matched to a gene: 14. The CDR3 sequence: CASSQLTSQGAIHQPQHF. The DNA of the CDR3 is TGTGCCAGCAGCCAACTTACAAGCCAGGGGGCAATACATCAGCCCCAGCATTTT.

The chain recombines TRBV27 with TRBJ1-5, with D perhaps matching TRBD1 (5 bases). Germline assignment: CDR1 MNHEY and CDR2 SMNVEV (reference sequence). V lost 2 bases to trimming and J lost 7 bases, with 15 bases between them. The CDR3 totals 15 residues. The CDR3 here is CASSLGGASPQPQHF. In DNA, the CDR3 is TGTGCCAGCAGTTTAGGGGGTGCCTCCCCCCAGCCCCAGCATTTT.

The rearrangement links TRBV5-4 to TRBJ2-2; TRBD1 agrees at 8 bases. V lost 3 bases and J lost 6; bases outside the gene matches: 7. The CDR3 runs to 15 residues. Germline V gene data show CDR1 as SGHNT and CDR2 as YYREEE (reference sequence). The CDR3 sequence: CASSWTGKTPGELFF. In nucleotides, the CDR3 is TGTGCCAGCAGCTGGACAGGGAAAACTCCCGGGGAGCTGTTTTTT.

J is TRBJ1-1 and V is TRBV11-1; 7 bases are shared with TRBD1. V shed 5 bases and J 1 base; nucleotides not matched to a gene: 7. CDR3 length equals 15 residues. Germline V gene lookup returns CDR1 SGHAT and CDR2 FQDESV (reference sequence). For the CDR3, the DNA is TGTGCCAGCAGCCTTTGGACAGGCGAGAACACTGAAGCTTTCTTT. Translating gives CASSLWTGENTEAFF.

This chain connects TRBV7-7 to TRBJ2-1; D is unclear. Germline V gene lookup returns CDR1 SSHAT and CDR2 FNYEAQ (reference sequence). The CDR3 has 15 amino acids. The V gene lost 5 bases and the J gene lost 9 bases, with 20 bases spanning the gap. The CDR3 nucleotides are TGTGCCAGCAGCATTGACATCTTTAGTCTTGGTGAGCAGTTCTTC. It yields the protein CASSIDIFSLGEQFF. The full variable domain, completed using reference TRBV7-7 and TRBJ2-1, is GAGVSQSPRYKVTKRGQDVTLRCDPISSHATLYWYQQALGQGPEFLTYFNYEAQPDKSGLPSDRFSAERPEGSISTLTIQRTEQRDSAMYRCASSIDIFSLGEQFFGPGTRLTVL.

V is TRBV25-1 and J is TRBJ1-1; D is perhaps TRBD1 (5 bases). The CDR3 totals 15 residues. V dropped 2 bases and J dropped 5 bases, with 15 bases sitting between them. CDR1 and CDR2 (germline): MGHDK, SYGVNS. The CDR3, as DNA: TGTGCCAGCAGTGAACAGGGTAGGTTGAGGACTGAAGCTTTCTTT. As protein: CASSEQGRLRTEAFF.

This chain links TRBV6-5 with TRBJ1-6; D gene ambiguous. Trimming pared 2 bases from V and 0 bases from J, leaving 5 bases between. Germline values: CDR1 MNHEY, CDR2 SVGAGI. The CDR3 is 15 residues long. CDR3 nucleotides: TGTGCCAGCAGTTACGACCGCTCCTATAATTCACCCCTCCACTTT. It is translated as CASSYDRSYNSPLHF.

This chain joins TRBV30 and TRBJ1-2, with 10 bases identical to TRBD1. V was clipped by 6 bases and J by 4 bases; unmatched bases: 8. The CDR3 extends over 14 amino acids. Germline V gene lookup returns CDR1 GTSNPN and CDR2 SVGIG (reference sequence). In DNA, the CDR3 is TGTGCCTGTGTCCGGGACAGGGGCTTCTATGGCTACACCTTC. It translates to CACVRDRGFYGYTF.

The chain has TRBV6-5 and TRBJ1-5, with D possibly matching TRBD1 (5 bases). The ends were cut back, 7 bases at V and 7 bases at J, with 5 bases in the middle. CDR1 and CDR2 (germline): MNHEY, SVGAGI. CDR3 length equals 10 residues. The CDR3 protein is CASNRQPQHF. The DNA of the CDR3 is TGTGCCAGCAACAGGCAGCCCCAGCATTTT.

The chain employs TRBV4-1 and TRBJ1-2; 7 bases match TRBD1. The junction had 9 bases not matched to a gene; V was cut back by 1 base and J by 4 bases. The length of the CDR3 is 16 residues. Germline assignment: CDR1 MGHRA and CDR2 YSYEKL. CDR3: CASSQASQGVSYGYTF. CDR3 nucleotide sequence: TGCGCCAGCAGCCAAGCATCCCAGGGGGTGAGCTATGGCTACACCTTC.

The chain recombines TRBV6-1 with TRBJ1-4; D perhaps matches TRBD1 (5 bases). V lost 4 bases and J lost 12, with 12 bases in between. CDR3 length: 12 residues. The germline CDR1 and CDR2 sequences are MNHNS and SASEGT. The CDR3 nucleotides read TGTGCCAGCAGTGCGGGGGGGAGGGAACTGTTTTTT. Its translation: CASSAGGRELFF.